A selection of T cell receptor beta chains follows, all from one sample in a study of neurological immune-mediated disorders. TCRdb reprocessed the 5' RACE reads via MiXCR and lists one record per CDR3 protein. The sample carries approximately 44,000 distinct CDR3 sequences, just under 6% recorded once. Sequenced input: CD4+ T cells from blood. The receptors stem from a woman under 30 with multiple sclerosis. Both conserved end residues are part of each CDR3.

v_gene	j_gene	CDR3aa
TRBV19	TRBJ1-1	CASRVPGNTEAFF
TRBV5-1	TRBJ2-7	CASTLQGPLSYEQYF
TRBV20-1	TRBJ2-7	CSATSGTYQGF
TRBV20-1	TRBJ1-4	CSASGANEEKLFF
TRBV5-5	TRBJ1-1	CASSIHDNTEAFF
TRBV12-3/TRBV12-4	TRBJ1-2	CASSLGQAYGYTF
TRBV7-6	TRBJ2-1	CASSLDPHEQFF
TRBV7-2	TRBJ1-4	CASSDRGSANEKLFF
TRBV12-3/TRBV12-4	TRBJ2-3	CASSPPRGSAPADTQYF
TRBV6-5	TRBJ1-1	CASSGPRPTGDTEAFF
TRBV20-1	TRBJ2-2	CSARDGTLYGELFF
TRBV9	TRBJ2-1	CASSPRLAGGPNEQFF
TRBV7-8	TRBJ2-1	CASSLSRLPSSYNEQFF
TRBV21-1	TRBJ2-1	CASSKSLGQGVNEQFF
TRBV12-3/TRBV12-4	TRBJ1-1	CASSLRQGGTEAFF
TRBV15	TRBJ1-4	CATSGTTGRNEKLFF
TRBV7-9	TRBJ1-1	CASSSTGVLAFF
TRBV28	TRBJ2-4	CASSATGGNIQYF
TRBV18	TRBJ1-1	CASSTIQGWTEAFF
TRBV6-1	TRBJ1-4	CASRELGENPQTADEKLFF
TRBV27	TRBJ2-1	CASTSLQLIDNEQFF
TRBV7-8	TRBJ2-5	CASSSTGRGLETQYF
TRBV30	TRBJ1-6	CAWGRGPLHF